The rows below give T cell receptor beta chains drawn from one sample of a study of beta chain features in type 1 diabetes. Data came from immunoSEQ multiplex PCR; TCRdb stores just in-frame clones and leaves some out. The sample lists over 150,000 clones; around 8% were seen once. The material sequenced was central memory CD4+ T cells from blood. The receptors originated from a woman in her forties with type 1 diabetes. Each CDR3 is given with its conserved first and last residue. D genes are given only for firm matches. Clone size is given for some rows only: seen once, a few or many times, or a class if the clone is expanded.

>.|TRBJ1-1|few|TRBV7-2
CASSLTPPATEAFF
TGTGCCAGCAGCTTGACACCTCCGGCCACTGAAGCTTTCTTT
>TRBD1|TRBJ2-1|few|TRBV30
CAWSPPGTGTSEQFF
TGTGCCTGGAGTCCCCCCGGGACAGGTACAAGTGAGCAGTTCTTC
>.|TRBJ1-4|.|TRBV4-2
CASSQAGDEKLFF
TGTGCCAGCAGCCAAGCAGGGGACGAAAAACTGTTTTTT
>TRBD2|TRBJ2-7|few|TRBV30
CAWSHSGGWTYEQYF
TGTGCCTGGAGCCACTCCGGGGGGTGGACCTACGAGCAGTACTTC
>.|TRBJ2-7|few|TRBV28
CASRYQGQSSYEQYF
TGTGCCAGCAGGTATCAGGGCCAGAGCTCCTACGAGCAGTACTTC
>.|TRBJ2-5|.|TRBV9
CASSFGLRQETQYF
TGTGCCAGCAGCTTCGGACTGAGGCAAGAGACCCAGTACTTC
>.|TRBJ2-3|.|TRBV14
CASSRRLTDTQYF
TGTGCCAGCAGCCGGAGGTTGACAGATACGCAGTATTTT
>TRBD2|TRBJ2-7|.|TRBV9
CASSVGTRDEQYF
TGTGCCAGCAGCGTAGGGACTAGAGACGAGCAGTACTTC
>.|TRBJ1-4|.|TRBV4-3
CASRAGANTNEKLFF
TGCGCCAGCAGGGCAGGGGCGAATACTAATGAAAAACTGTTTTTT
>.|TRBJ1-1|few|TRBV5-4
CASSFPRGAGGNTEAFF
TGTGCCAGCAGCTTCCCCCGGGGGGCAGGCGGGAACACTGAAGCTTTCTTT
>TRBD1|TRBJ1-5|few|TRBV6-6
CASSRTGWNQPQHF
TGTGCCAGCAGCAGGACAGGGTGGAATCAGCCCCAGCATTTT
>.|TRBJ1-2|.|TRBV28
CASSGQSYGYTF
TGTGCCAGCAGTGGACAAAGCTATGGCTACACCTTC
>TRBD2|TRBJ2-3|.|TRBV7-2
CASSFGGASDTQYF
TGTGCCAGCAGCTTCGGGGGGGCCTCAGATACGCAGTATTTT
>.|TRBJ2-1|.|TRBV18
CASSPAQFSYNEQFF
TGTGCCAGCTCACCAGCACAGTTCTCCTACAATGAGCAGTTCTTC